The present T cell receptor beta chain was sequenced within a study of OX40 agonist ivuxolimab in advanced cancers. Study results and caveats: Antigen targets of the expanded peripheral T cells went undetermined.

The CDR3 is 15 residues long. Between the trimmed V and J ends, which lost 7 bases and 0 bases, there was a span of 15 bases. From germline, CDR1 is LNHDA and CDR2 SQIVND (reference sequence). Using immunoSEQ multiplex PCR, the repertoire was profiled, and TCRdb retains in-frame clones only, with some absent. The repertoire consists of 90,000 to 100,000 clones, with roughly 89% occurring once and the leading ten covering 0.33%. Worth noting for this clone: Antigen unknown.

The sequences come from CD4+ or CD8+ T cells sorted from blood, collected in a trial of the OX40 agonist ivuxolimab. The chain couples TRBV19 to TRBJ1-1; TRBD1 might be the D (6 bases). This receptor was obtained from an adult with an advanced solid tumor such as melanoma, head and neck, liver or kidney cancer. CDR3 sequence: CASIPGQTMNTEAFF. CDR3 coding DNA: TGTGCCAGTATTCCAGGACAGACTATGAACACTGAAGCTTTCTTT.